These 6 T cell receptor beta chains came from one sample sequenced in a study of T cell clonality in common variable immunodeficiency. TCRdb keeps only in-frame clones here, not all; method: immunoSEQ multiplex PCR. Listed here are under 45,000 clones without any singletons, the top ten holding about 1.3%. Sequenced input: peripheral blood mononuclear cells. The receptors originated from a person between 18 and 75 years old in good health.

This clone was detected ten times or more. The sequenced part of the CDR3 DNA is TGTGCCAGCTCACCGGACAGGGGGCCCTCTCTCTACGAG. Translating it yields CASSPDRGPSLYE. Given in full, the CDR3 is CASSPDRGPSLYEQYF. The chain is built from TRBV18 and TRBJ2-7; 11 nucleotides line up with TRBD1. The sequenced fragment ends 3 residues before the CDR3 boundary, so the rest is inferred from the germline J gene. With 3 bases clipped from V and 3 bases from J, the junction kept 7 bases outside the gene matches. Germline CDR1 KGHSH, CDR2 LQKENI. The CDR3 covers 16 residues. The full variable domain, its missing parts supplied by reference TRBV18 and TRBJ2-7, is NAGVMQNPRHLVRRRGQEARLRCSPMKGHSHVYWYRQLPEEGLKFMVYLQKENIIDESGMPKERFSAEFPKEGPSILRIQQVVRGDSAAYFCASSPDRGPSLYEQYFGPGTRLTVT.

The table lists this clone with a few counts. The read halts 3 residues ahead of the CDR3 end, with the missing end drawn from the germline J gene. This rearrangement joins TRBV2 to TRBJ1-3; D call uncertain. V shed 7 bases and J shed 4 bases, with 14 bases lying between them. This CDR3 contains 14 residues. Germline CDR1 reads SNHLY; CDR2 reads FYNNEI. The sequenced CDR3 bases are TGTGCCAGCAACTCGGGTCCGCGAGGAAACACC. Its translation: CASNSGPRGNT. Given in full, the CDR3 is CASNSGPRGNTIYF. Filled out from reference TRBV2 and TRBJ1-3, the complete variable domain reads EPEVTQTPSHQVTQMGQEVILRCVPISNHLYFYWYRQILGQKVEFLVSFYNNEISEKSEIFDDQFSVERPDGSNFTLKIRSTKLEDSAMYFCASNSGPRGNTIYFGEGSWLTVV.

This clone came up many times. The read gets to within 3 residues of the CDR3 end, and the germline J gene fills in the rest. The chain has TRBV19 and TRBJ1-6; the match to TRBD1 covers 7 bases. V shed 6 bases, J shed 0 bases, and the junction held 11 bases outside the gene matches. Germline V gene data show CDR1 as LNHDA and CDR2 as SQIVND (reference sequence). The CDR3 runs to 18 residues. The CDR3 DNA, read in part, is TGTGCCAGTAGCCCACAGGGGCCCCTAAGCTCCTATAATTCACCC. Its protein product is CASSPQGPLSSYNSP. The full CDR3 is CASSPQGPLSSYNSPLHF.

This clone was recorded at least ten times. The sequenced part of the CDR3 DNA is TGTGCCAGCAGTGATAACGAG. This translates into CASSDNE. The full CDR3 is CASSDNEQYF. The chain couples TRBV2 to TRBJ2-7; no clear D. Coverage ceases 3 residues before the CDR3 finishes, and the germline J gene fills in the end. CDR3 length equals 10 residues. Deletions cut 3 bases from V and 5 bases from J, with 2 bases between. Germline CDR1 and CDR2: SNHLY and FYNNEI. Variable domain in full (rest from reference TRBV2 and TRBJ2-7): EPEVTQTPSHQVTQMGQEVILRCVPISNHLYFYWYRQILGQKVEFLVSFYNNEISEKSEIFDDQFSVERPDGSNFTLKIRSTKLEDSAMYFCASSDNEQYFGPGTRLTVT.

Ten or more counts support this clone. The CDR3 loop is CASSLAGGSPLHF. The CDR3 bases that were read are TGTGCCAGCAGCTTGGCGGGGGGCTCACCC. The chain joins TRBV5-4 to TRBJ1-6, with a possible D match to TRBD1 (6 bases). Sequencing ends 3 residues short of the CDR3 end; the germline J gene provides the rest. There are 13 residues in the CDR3. Trimming shortened V by 0 bases and J by 10 bases, and 8 bases separated the two germline ends. The germline CDR1 and CDR2 sequences are SGHNT and YYREEE (reference sequence).

This clone was seen many times. The CDR3 sequence is CASSFRQGDTQYF. The part of the CDR3 DNA that was read is TGTGCCAGCAGTTTTCGACAGGGAGATACG. This chain connects TRBV12-3 or TRBV12-4 to TRBJ2-3, with 7 nucleotides matching TRBD1. The read finishes 3 residues shy of the CDR3 end, and the germline J gene is used to complete it. This CDR3 is built from 13 residues. V was clipped by 3 bases and J by 5 bases; unmatched bases: 2.